This T cell receptor (beta chain) was recovered during a study of OX40 agonist ivuxolimab in advanced cancers. Describing the broader study: The costimulatory receptor OX40 (CD134) was targeted by ivuxolimab, a fully human IgG2 agonistic monoclonal antibody. Intravenous ivuxolimab was administered to patients every 2 weeks at six dose levels: 0.01, 0.1, 0.3, 1.5, 3 and 10 mg/kg. Of the 52 patients in dose escalation, about 19 had hepatocellular carcinoma, roughly 15 had melanoma, 9 had renal cell carcinoma and 9 had head and neck cancer. In the dose-escalation cohort, more than 75% of patients were male, and the mean age was approximately 64 years, with a range of about 23 to 80. Prior anti-PD-1, anti-PD-L1 or anti-CTLA-4 therapy was permitted, and about two fifths of dose-escalation patients had received checkpoint inhibitors. Partial responses occurred in three dose-escalation patients, of whom one had hepatocellular carcinoma and two had cutaneous melanoma. Peripheral TCRbeta sequencing aimed to test whether ivuxolimab altered TCR sequence diversity and caused clonal T-cell expansion. The paper reports the monotherapy dose-escalation portion (N of about 56 patients) of the phase I ivuxolimab trial.

Trimming costs V 3 bases and J 4 bases, and their ends lie 13 bases apart. CDR1 is given as MDHEN and CDR2 as SYDVKM, both from the germline V gene. The CDR3 contains 15 residues, cysteine and phenylalanine counted. Of all the DNA, just the CDR3 is kept, 45 bases in frame from base 1. The trial excluded patients who had a history of autoimmune disease or were on systemic immunosuppression. Peripheral blood for TCR sequencing was drawn from every dose cohort at baseline, at cycle 4 day 1 and at cycle 7 day 1. The samples were drawn from a first-in-human, open-label, multicenter phase I dose-escalation trial of ivuxolimab. Adults with locally advanced or metastatic head and neck squamous cell, hepatocellular, melanoma or renal cell carcinoma were enrolled in the trial. Before TCR sequencing, CD4+ T cells and CD8+ T cells from peripheral blood were sorted into separate populations. For sequencing of the TCRbeta CDR3 region, genomic DNA was extracted from the sorted cells. TCRbeta CDR3 regions were sequenced using the immunoSEQ Assay. TCRdb holds this immuneACCESS table with in-frame rearrangements only. Some clones are missing; in checked studies, unresolved V genes explain under half, and the rest has no known cause. This sample gives about 19,000 clones in total; 70% to 90% of them show up just once. Together, the top ten hold approximately 50% of the sample.

The sample holds a few counts of this clone. It has no known antigen specificity. Nothing much larger sits one base from this clone, and base qualities are not available. The paper as a whole reports these results and caveats: Low levels of normalized T-cell clonal expansion were also seen in some patients who did not respond. In partial responders in the 0.1-3.0 mg/kg groups, normalized peripheral clonal expansion was found to be among the lowest, especially among CD8+ T cells. The antigen specificity of the clonally expanded peripheral T cells was not determined. At doses of 0.1 to 3.0 mg/kg, clonal expansion of both CD4+ and CD8+ blood T cells was observed from baseline to week 6. On average, CD8+ T cells showed more expanded clones than CD4+ T cells after ivuxolimab.

The chain links TRBV28 with TRBJ2-1; TRBD1 is perhaps the D gene, given 6 matching bases. The TCR was taken from an adult with an advanced solid tumor such as melanoma, head and neck, liver or kidney cancer. The sample in question was CD4+ or CD8+ T cells sorted from blood, obtained in a trial of the OX40 agonist ivuxolimab. CDR3 loop: CASSLGQGHYNEQFF. The DNA reads as follows: TGTGCCAGCAGTTTGGGGCAGGGGCATTACAATGAGCAGTTCTTC. Full variable domain (CDR3 extended with the reference TRBV28 and TRBJ2-1 proteins): DVKVTQSSRYLVKRTGEKVFLECVQDMDHENMFWYRQDPGLGLRLIYFSYDVKMKEKGDIPEGYSVSREKKERFSLILESASTNQTSMYLCASSLGQGHYNEQFFGPGTRLTVL.